The rows below give T cell receptor beta chains drawn from one sample of a study of blood T cell repertoires in COVID-19. The table came from immunoSEQ multiplex PCR; TCRdb's copy has only in-frame clones and leaves some out. The table records hundreds of thousands of clones, around 90% of them present only once. The specimen was peripheral blood. The receptors stem from a man aged 18 to 29 with COVID-19, enrolled during active disease. The CDR3 runs from the conserved cysteine through the conserved F or W. Fields, in order: CDR3 DNA, CDR3 protein, D gene, V gene, clone size, J gene. D genes are given only for firm matches. Clone size, where shown, is once, few, many, or a class for clones that have expanded.

DNA: TGTGCCAGCAGCTTGCAGGGGACAAGTGGCACCGGGGAGCTGTTTTTT
CDR3: CASSLQGTSGTGELFF
D: .
V: TRBV5-5
size: .
J: TRBJ2-2

DNA: TGTGCCAGCAGTACGTGGACAGGGGGCCCCTACGAGCAGTACTTC
CDR3: CASSTWTGGPYEQYF
D: TRBD1
V: TRBV6-5
size: few
J: TRBJ2-7

DNA: TGTGCCAGCAGCTTAGATCCCGGGGAATACTACGAGCAGTACTTC
CDR3: CASSLDPGEYYEQYF
D: .
V: TRBV11-2
size: .
J: TRBJ2-7

DNA: TGTGCCAGTAGGGAACAGGCTGGGGCCAACGTCCTGACTTTC
CDR3: CASREQAGANVLTF
D: .
V: TRBV19
size: .
J: TRBJ2-6

DNA: TGTGCCAGCAGTGAAGCGGGACCCGTCGAGCAGTACTTC
CDR3: CASSEAGPVEQYF
D: .
V: TRBV25-1
size: .
J: TRBJ2-7

DNA: TGCGCCAGCAGTCATCCGCGAAAAAACACCGGGGAGCTGTTTTTT
CDR3: CASSHPRKNTGELFF
D: .
V: TRBV4-1
size: few
J: TRBJ2-2

DNA: TGTGCCAGTAGCCCTCTTAATCAGCCCCAGCATTTT
CDR3: CASSPLNQPQHF
D: .
V: TRBV19
size: .
J: TRBJ1-5

DNA: TGCGCCAGCAGAAGCGGGAGCCAAATCTTCACAGATACGCAGTATTTT
CDR3: CASRSGSQIFTDTQYF
D: TRBD2
V: TRBV10-1
size: .
J: TRBJ2-3

DNA: TGTGCCAGCAGCTTGGGACGAGGCTCTGGAAACACCATATATTTT
CDR3: CASSLGRGSGNTIYF
D: .
V: TRBV5-4
size: few
J: TRBJ1-3

DNA: TGTGCCAGCAGTTTAAATAAACTCCCACGGGTGGGGAACACTGAAGCTTTCTTT
CDR3: CASSLNKLPRVGNTEAFF
D: .
V: TRBV27
size: .
J: TRBJ1-1

DNA: TGTGCCAGCAGCCAAGGGACAGGGGGCAATCAGCCCCAGCATTTT
CDR3: CASSQGTGGNQPQHF
D: TRBD1
V: TRBV3-1/TRBV3-2
size: few
J: TRBJ1-5

DNA: TGTGCCTGGAGTCGAGGGCCCCACTTAGATGGCTATAATTCACCCCTCCACTTT
CDR3: CAWSRGPHLDGYNSPLHF
D: .
V: TRBV30
size: .
J: TRBJ1-6

DNA: TGTGCCAGCAGCCAAGAGATTACACCCACCTACGAGCAGTACTTC
CDR3: CASSQEITPTYEQYF
D: .
V: TRBV4-2
size: .
J: TRBJ2-7

DNA: TGTGCCAGCTGGACAGGGGTCAGCAATCAGCCCCAGCATTTT
CDR3: CASWTGVSNQPQHF
D: TRBD1
V: TRBV7-9
size: .
J: TRBJ1-5

DNA: TGTGCCAGCAGTGCTGGCAGGGGGTTTGGGCAAGAGACCCAGTACTTC
CDR3: CASSAGRGFGQETQYF
D: TRBD1
V: TRBV2
size: .
J: TRBJ2-5

DNA: TGTGCCAGCAGTTTGACTAGCGGGAATGCCTACGAGCAGTACTTC
CDR3: CASSLTSGNAYEQYF
D: TRBD2
V: TRBV27
size: .
J: TRBJ2-7

DNA: TGTGCCAGCAGCGCCCGACGACTAGAGGAGGGAGAGACCCAGTACTTC
CDR3: CASSARRLEEGETQYF
D: .
V: TRBV2
size: .
J: TRBJ2-5

DNA: TGTGCCAGCAGTTACAGGGGAGGAGATGAAAAACTGTTTTTT
CDR3: CASSYRGGDEKLFF
D: TRBD1
V: TRBV7-9
size: .
J: TRBJ1-4

DNA: TGTGCCAGCAGTGAATATAGCGGGGGGGCCGAAGAGACCCAGTACTTC
CDR3: CASSEYSGGAEETQYF
D: TRBD2
V: TRBV6-1
size: .
J: TRBJ2-5

DNA: TGTGCCAGCAGCTTCGGGGACAGGCGGCACTATGGCTACACCTTC
CDR3: CASSFGDRRHYGYTF
D: TRBD1
V: TRBV5-5
size: .
J: TRBJ1-2

DNA: TGTGCCAGCAGCCAAACCGGGACACTACCTCGAATGAGCACAGATACGCAGTATTTT
CDR3: CASSQTGTLPRMSTDTQYF
D: .
V: TRBV3-1/TRBV3-2
size: .
J: TRBJ2-3

DNA: TGTGCCAGCAGTGGAATCCGGGACAGCCGCCAAGAGACCCAGTACTTC
CDR3: CASSGIRDSRQETQYF
D: TRBD1
V: TRBV6-1
size: .
J: TRBJ2-5

DNA: TGTGCCAGCAGCACCGACACCTTTAACTATGGCTACACCTTC
CDR3: CASSTDTFNYGYTF
D: .
V: TRBV5-6
size: .
J: TRBJ1-2

DNA: TGTGCCAGCATGGGAACCGTGACGGGGGTCCGGGAAAAACTGTTTTTT
CDR3: CASMGTVTGVREKLFF
D: .
V: TRBV28
size: .
J: TRBJ1-4

DNA: TGTGCCAGCAGCTTAGATGCGGCGGTCAGTTACAATGAGCAGTTCTTC
CDR3: CASSLDAAVSYNEQFF
D: .
V: TRBV7-9
size: .
J: TRBJ2-1

DNA: TGTGCCAGCAGTTCACAGGGGGCGCTGAATGAGCAGTTCTTC
CDR3: CASSSQGALNEQFF
D: TRBD1
V: TRBV27
size: once
J: TRBJ2-1

DNA: TGTGCCAGCTCACCGTCAGGGGGCGATCGAACTTGGGCTTTCTTT
CDR3: CASSPSGGDRTWAFF
D: TRBD1
V: TRBV18
size: .
J: TRBJ1-1

DNA: TGCGCCAGCAGCCAAGAAGTGGACAGGGCTAACTATGGCTACACCTTC
CDR3: CASSQEVDRANYGYTF
D: TRBD1
V: TRBV4-1
size: once
J: TRBJ1-2

DNA: TGTGCCAGCAGTTACGGTGAACTAGTGGTTTACGAGCAGTACTTC
CDR3: CASSYGELVVYEQYF
D: .
V: TRBV6-6
size: .
J: TRBJ2-7

DNA: TGTGCCAGCAGCTTGGCCATGGGGCGCCGAGGTGATACGCAGTATTTT
CDR3: CASSLAMGRRGDTQYF
D: .
V: TRBV5-4
size: .
J: TRBJ2-3

DNA: TGTGCCAGCAGCTTAGCTGTCGGGCAGGGGGACACCATATATTTT
CDR3: CASSLAVGQGDTIYF
D: TRBD1
V: TRBV7-9
size: few
J: TRBJ1-3

DNA: TGTGCCAGCGGGGACAGGGGACCTAAAAATCAGCCCCAGCATTTT
CDR3: CASGDRGPKNQPQHF
D: TRBD1
V: TRBV5-8
size: .
J: TRBJ1-5

DNA: TGTGCCAGCAGTTTATCTGCGGGGGCTAAGAAACTGTTTTTT
CDR3: CASSLSAGAKKLFF
D: .
V: TRBV27
size: .
J: TRBJ1-4

DNA: TGTGCCAGCAAATTTAGGACAGGGCGGGCCAACAATGAGCAGTTCTTC
CDR3: CASKFRTGRANNEQFF
D: TRBD1
V: TRBV2
size: .
J: TRBJ2-1

DNA: TGCGCCAGCAGCCAATCCCAGGGGCCGGGTGAAAAACTGTTTTTT
CDR3: CASSQSQGPGEKLFF
D: .
V: TRBV4-1
size: .
J: TRBJ1-4

DNA: TGTGCCAGCAGTTTCCGGAATGAGCAGTTCTTC
CDR3: CASSFRNEQFF
D: .
V: TRBV6-5
size: .
J: TRBJ2-1

DNA: TGTGCCAGCAGGCCGGGACAGGGGTATGGCTACACCTTC
CDR3: CASRPGQGYGYTF
D: TRBD1
V: TRBV12-3/TRBV12-4
size: once
J: TRBJ1-2

DNA: TGTGCCAGCAGTTACAAGGGTTTTGGGAGGGAAAAACTGTTTTTT
CDR3: CASSYKGFGREKLFF
D: .
V: TRBV6-6
size: .
J: TRBJ1-4

DNA: TGTGCCAGCAGGACAGACAGGTTCGCCACCGGGGAGCTGTTTTTT
CDR3: CASRTDRFATGELFF
D: .
V: TRBV6-4
size: .
J: TRBJ2-2

DNA: TGTGCCAGTAGTCTAGGGACAGGGAGTGCGACTGAAGCTTTCTTT
CDR3: CASSLGTGSATEAFF
D: TRBD1
V: TRBV19
size: once
J: TRBJ1-1

DNA: TGTGCCCCCGAGAGGGATAACACTGAAGCTTTCTTT
CDR3: CAPERDNTEAFF
D: .
V: TRBV19
size: .
J: TRBJ1-1

DNA: TGTGCCAGCAGCGTCGGGACTAGTACCTACAATGAGCAGTTCTTC
CDR3: CASSVGTSTYNEQFF
D: TRBD2
V: TRBV5-4
size: .
J: TRBJ2-1